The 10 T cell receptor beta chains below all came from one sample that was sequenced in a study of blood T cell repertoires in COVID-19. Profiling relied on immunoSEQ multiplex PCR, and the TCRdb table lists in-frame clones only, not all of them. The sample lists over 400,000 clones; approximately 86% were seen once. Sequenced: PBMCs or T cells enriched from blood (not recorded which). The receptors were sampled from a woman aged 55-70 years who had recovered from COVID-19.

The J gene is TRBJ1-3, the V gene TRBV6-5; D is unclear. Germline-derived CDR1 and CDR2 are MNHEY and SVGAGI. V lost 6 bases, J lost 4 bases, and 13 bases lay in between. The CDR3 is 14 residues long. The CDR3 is CASRAKLGGNTIYF. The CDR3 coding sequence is TGTGCCAGCAGAGCTAAGCTGGGCGGAAACACCATATATTTT.

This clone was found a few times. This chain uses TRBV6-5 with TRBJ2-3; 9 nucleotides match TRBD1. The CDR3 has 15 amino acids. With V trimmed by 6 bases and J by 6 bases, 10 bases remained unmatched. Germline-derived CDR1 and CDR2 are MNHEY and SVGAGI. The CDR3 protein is CASRTGQGMADTQYF. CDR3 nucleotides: TGTGCCAGCAGAACCGGACAGGGGATGGCGGATACGCAGTATTTT.

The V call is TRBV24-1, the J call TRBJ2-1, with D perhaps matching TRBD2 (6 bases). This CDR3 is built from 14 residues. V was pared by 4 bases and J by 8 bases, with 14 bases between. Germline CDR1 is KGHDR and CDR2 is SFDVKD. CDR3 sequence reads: CATSDSTSLYEQFF. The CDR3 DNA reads TGTGCCACCAGTGACTCGACTAGTCTGTATGAGCAGTTCTTC.

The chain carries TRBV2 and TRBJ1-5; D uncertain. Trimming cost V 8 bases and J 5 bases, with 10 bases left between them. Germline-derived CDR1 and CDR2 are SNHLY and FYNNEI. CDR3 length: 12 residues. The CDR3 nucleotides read TGTGCCAGCCAAACAGCCTATCAGCCCCAGCATTTT. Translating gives CASQTAYQPQHF.

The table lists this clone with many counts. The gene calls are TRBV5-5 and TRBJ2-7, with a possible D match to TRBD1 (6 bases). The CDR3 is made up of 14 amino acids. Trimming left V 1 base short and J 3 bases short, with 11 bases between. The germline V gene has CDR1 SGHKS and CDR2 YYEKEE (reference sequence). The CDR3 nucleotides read TGTGCCAGCAGCTTGCAACAGGGCTACTACGAGCAGTACGTC. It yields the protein CASSLQQGYYEQYV.

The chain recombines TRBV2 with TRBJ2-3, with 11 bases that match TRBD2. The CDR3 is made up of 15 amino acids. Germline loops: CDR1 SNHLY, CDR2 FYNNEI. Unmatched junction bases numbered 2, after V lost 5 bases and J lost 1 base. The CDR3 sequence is CASSTSGGRTDTQYF. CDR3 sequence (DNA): TGTGCCAGCAGTACTAGCGGGGGCCGCACAGATACGCAGTATTTT.

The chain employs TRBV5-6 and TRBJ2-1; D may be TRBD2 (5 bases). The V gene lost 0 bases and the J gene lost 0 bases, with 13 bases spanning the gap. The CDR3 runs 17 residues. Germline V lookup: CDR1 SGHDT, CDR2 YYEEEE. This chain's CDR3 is CASSLEVAPISYNEQFF. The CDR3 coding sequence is TGTGCCAGCAGCTTGGAAGTAGCGCCGATCTCCTACAATGAGCAGTTCTTC. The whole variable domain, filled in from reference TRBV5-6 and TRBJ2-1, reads DAGVTQSPTHLIKTRGQQVTLRCSPKSGHDTVSWYQQALGQGPQFIFQYYEEEERQRGNFPDRFSGHQFPNYSSELNVNALLLGDSALYLCASSLEVAPISYNEQFFGPGTRLTVL.

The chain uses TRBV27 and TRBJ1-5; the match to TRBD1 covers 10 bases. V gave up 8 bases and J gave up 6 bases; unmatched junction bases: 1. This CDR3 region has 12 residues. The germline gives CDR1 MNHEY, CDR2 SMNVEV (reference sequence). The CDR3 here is CASGQGGQPQHF. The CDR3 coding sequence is TGTGCCAGCGGACAGGGGGGTCAGCCCCAGCATTTT.

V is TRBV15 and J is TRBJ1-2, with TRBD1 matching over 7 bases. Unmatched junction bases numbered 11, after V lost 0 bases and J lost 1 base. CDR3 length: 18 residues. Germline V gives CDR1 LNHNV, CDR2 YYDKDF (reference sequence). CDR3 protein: CATSRDPGRDSLNYGYTF. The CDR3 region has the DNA TGTGCCACCAGCAGAGATCCTGGTAGGGACAGTCTTAACTATGGCTACACCTTC.

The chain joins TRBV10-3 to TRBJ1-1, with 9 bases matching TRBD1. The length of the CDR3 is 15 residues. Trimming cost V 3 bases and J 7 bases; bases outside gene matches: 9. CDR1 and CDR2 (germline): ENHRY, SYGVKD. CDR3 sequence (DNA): TGTGCCATCAGTGACTACACGGACAGGGGTAATGAAGCTTTCTTT. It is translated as CAISDYTDRGNEAFF.